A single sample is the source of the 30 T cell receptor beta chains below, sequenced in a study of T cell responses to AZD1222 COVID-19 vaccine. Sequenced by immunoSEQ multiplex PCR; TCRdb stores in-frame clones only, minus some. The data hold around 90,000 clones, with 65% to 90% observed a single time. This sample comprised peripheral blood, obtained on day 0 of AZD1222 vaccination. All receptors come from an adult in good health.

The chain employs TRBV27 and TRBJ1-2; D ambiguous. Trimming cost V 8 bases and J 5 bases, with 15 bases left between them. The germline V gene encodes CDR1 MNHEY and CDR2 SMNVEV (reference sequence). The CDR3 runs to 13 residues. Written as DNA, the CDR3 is TGTGCCAGCGGGTGGACGGAGGGATATGGCTACACCTTC. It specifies CASGWTEGYGYTF.

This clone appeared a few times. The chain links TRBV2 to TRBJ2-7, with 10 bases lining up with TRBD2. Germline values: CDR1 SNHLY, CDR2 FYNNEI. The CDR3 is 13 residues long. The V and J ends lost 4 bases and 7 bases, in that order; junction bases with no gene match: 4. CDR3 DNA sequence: TGTGCCAGCAGTGGGACTAGCGGTGGAGAGCAGTACTTC. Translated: CASSGTSGGEQYF. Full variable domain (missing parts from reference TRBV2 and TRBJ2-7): EPEVTQTPSHQVTQMGQEVILRCVPISNHLYFYWYRQILGQKVEFLVSFYNNEISEKSEIFDDQFSVERPDGSNFTLKIRSTKLEDSAMYFCASSGTSGGEQYFGPGTRLTVT.

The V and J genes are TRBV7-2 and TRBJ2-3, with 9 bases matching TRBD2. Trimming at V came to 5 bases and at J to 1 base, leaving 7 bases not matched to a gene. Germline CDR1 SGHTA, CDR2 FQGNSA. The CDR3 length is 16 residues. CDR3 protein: CASSILAGPGTDTQYF. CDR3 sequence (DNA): TGTGCCAGCAGCATACTAGCGGGCCCCGGCACAGATACGCAGTATTTT.

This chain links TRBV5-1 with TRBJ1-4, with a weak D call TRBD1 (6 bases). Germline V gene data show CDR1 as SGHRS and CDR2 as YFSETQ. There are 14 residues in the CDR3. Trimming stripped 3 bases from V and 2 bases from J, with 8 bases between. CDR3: CASSSGQTNEKLFF. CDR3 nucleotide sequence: TGCGCCAGCAGCTCCGGACAGACTAATGAAAAACTGTTTTTT.

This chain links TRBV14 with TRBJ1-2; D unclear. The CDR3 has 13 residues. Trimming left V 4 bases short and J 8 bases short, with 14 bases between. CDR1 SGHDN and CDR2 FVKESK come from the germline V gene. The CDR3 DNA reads TGTGCCAGCAGCCTCGACGGTAAGGTCGGCTACACCTTC. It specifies CASSLDGKVGYTF.

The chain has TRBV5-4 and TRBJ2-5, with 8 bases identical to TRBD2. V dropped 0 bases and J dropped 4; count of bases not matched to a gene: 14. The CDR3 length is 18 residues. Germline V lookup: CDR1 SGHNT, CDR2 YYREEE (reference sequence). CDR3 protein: CASSLAVLGSGKGETQYF. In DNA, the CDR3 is TGTGCCAGCAGCTTGGCGGTTTTGGGTAGCGGGAAAGGAGAGACCCAGTACTTC.

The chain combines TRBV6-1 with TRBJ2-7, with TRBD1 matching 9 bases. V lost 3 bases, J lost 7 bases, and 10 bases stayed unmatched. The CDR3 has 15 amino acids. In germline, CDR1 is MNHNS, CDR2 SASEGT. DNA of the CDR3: TGTGCCAGCAGTGAGGCGGACAGGGGCTTCCTTGAGCAGTACTTC. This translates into CASSEADRGFLEQYF.

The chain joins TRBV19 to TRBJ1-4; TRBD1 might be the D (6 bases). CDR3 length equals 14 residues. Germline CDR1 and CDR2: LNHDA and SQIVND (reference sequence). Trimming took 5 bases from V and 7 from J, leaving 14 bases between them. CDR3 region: CASSPGRGSEKLFF. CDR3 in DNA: TGTGCCAGTAGTCCCGGCAGGGGCAGTGAAAAACTGTTTTTT. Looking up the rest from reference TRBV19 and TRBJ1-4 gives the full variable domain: DGGITQSPKYLFRKEGQNVTLSCEQNLNHDAMYWYRQDPGQGLRLIYYSQIVNDFQKGDIAEGYSVSREKKESFPLTVTSAQKNPTAFYLCASSPGRGSEKLFFGSGTQLSVL.

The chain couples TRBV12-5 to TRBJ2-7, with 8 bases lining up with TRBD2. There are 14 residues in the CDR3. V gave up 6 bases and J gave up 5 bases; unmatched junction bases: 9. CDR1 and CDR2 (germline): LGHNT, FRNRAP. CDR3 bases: TGTGCTAGTGGGGGGGGGCGGGAGGTCCACGAGCAGTACTTC. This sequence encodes CASGGGREVHEQYF.

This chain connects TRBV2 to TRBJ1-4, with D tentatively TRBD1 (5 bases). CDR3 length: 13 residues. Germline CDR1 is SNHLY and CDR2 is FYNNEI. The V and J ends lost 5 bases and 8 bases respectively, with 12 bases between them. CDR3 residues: CASSPRAGEKLFF. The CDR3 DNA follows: TGTGCCAGCAGTCCCCGGGCAGGGGAAAAACTGTTTTTT. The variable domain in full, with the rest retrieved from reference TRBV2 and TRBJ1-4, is EPEVTQTPSHQVTQMGQEVILRCVPISNHLYFYWYRQILGQKVEFLVSFYNNEISEKSEIFDDQFSVERPDGSNFTLKIRSTKLEDSAMYFCASSPRAGEKLFFGSGTQLSVL.

The CDR3 bases are TGTGCCAGCAGTTACTCGGCTTTGGGTTGGACCTACGAGCAGTACTTC. Amino acid sequence: CASSYSALGWTYEQYF. The gene calls are TRBV6-6 and TRBJ2-7; D ambiguous. V shed 0 bases and J shed 2 bases, with 14 bases lying between them. CDR3 length: 16 residues. Germline V lookup: CDR1 MNHNY, CDR2 SVGAGI (reference sequence).

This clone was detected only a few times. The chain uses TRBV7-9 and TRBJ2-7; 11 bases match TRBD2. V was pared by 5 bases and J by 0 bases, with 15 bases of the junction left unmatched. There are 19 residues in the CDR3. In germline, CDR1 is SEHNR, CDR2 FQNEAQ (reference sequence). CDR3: CASSQLPGTSGASSYEQYF. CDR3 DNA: TGTGCCAGCAGCCAGCTTCCCGGGACTAGCGGCGCCTCCTCCTACGAGCAGTACTTC.

The CDR3 DNA reads as TGTGCCAGCAGCTCCGCGTGGGGGAACTATGGCTACACCTTC. Translated, it gives CASSSAWGNYGYTF. The genes are TRBV5-6 and TRBJ1-2; possibly TRBD1 for D (5 bases). The V end lost 3 bases, the J end lost 2 bases, and 11 bases lay between the germline ends. The CDR3 spans 14 residues. The germline CDR1 and CDR2 sequences are SGHDT and YYEEEE.

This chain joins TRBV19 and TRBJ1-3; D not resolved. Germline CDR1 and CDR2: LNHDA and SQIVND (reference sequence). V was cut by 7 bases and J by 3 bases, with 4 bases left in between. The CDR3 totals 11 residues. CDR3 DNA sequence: TGTGCCAGTAACTATGGAAACACCATATATTTT. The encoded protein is CASNYGNTIYF. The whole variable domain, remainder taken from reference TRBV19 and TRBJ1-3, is DGGITQSPKYLFRKEGQNVTLSCEQNLNHDAMYWYRQDPGQGLRLIYYSQIVNDFQKGDIAEGYSVSREKKESFPLTVTSAQKNPTAFYLCASNYGNTIYFGEGSWLTVV.

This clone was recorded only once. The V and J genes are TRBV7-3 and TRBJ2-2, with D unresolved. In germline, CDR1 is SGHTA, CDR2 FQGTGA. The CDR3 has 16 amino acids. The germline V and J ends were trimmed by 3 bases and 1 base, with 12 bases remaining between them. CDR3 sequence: CASSLNAIMNTGELFF. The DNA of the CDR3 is TGTGCCAGCAGCTTGAACGCAATCATGAACACCGGGGAGCTGTTTTTT.

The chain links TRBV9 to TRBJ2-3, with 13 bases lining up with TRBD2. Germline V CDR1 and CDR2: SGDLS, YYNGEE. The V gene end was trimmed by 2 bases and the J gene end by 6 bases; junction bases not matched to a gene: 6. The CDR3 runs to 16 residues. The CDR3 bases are TGTGCCAGCAGCGTCACCGGGACTAGCGGGATGGATACGCAGTATTTT. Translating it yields CASSVTGTSGMDTQYF.

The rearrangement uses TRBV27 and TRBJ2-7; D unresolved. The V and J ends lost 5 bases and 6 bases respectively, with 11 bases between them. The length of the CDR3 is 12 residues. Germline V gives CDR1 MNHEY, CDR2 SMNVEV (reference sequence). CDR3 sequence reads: CASSPLSGEQYF. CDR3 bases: TGTGCCAGCAGTCCCCTATCAGGCGAGCAGTACTTC.

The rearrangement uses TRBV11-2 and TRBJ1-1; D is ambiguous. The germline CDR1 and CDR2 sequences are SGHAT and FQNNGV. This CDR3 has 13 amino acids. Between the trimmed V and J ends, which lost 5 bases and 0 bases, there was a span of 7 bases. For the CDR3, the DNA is TGTGCCAGCAGCACACAAGTGAACACTGAAGCTTTCTTT. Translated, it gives CASSTQVNTEAFF.

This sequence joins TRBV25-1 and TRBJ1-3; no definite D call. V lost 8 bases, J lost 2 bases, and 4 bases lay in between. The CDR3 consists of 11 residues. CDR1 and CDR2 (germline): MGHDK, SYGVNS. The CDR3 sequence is CASSAGNTIYF. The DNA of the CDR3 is TGTGCCAGCTCGGCTGGAAACACCATATATTTT.

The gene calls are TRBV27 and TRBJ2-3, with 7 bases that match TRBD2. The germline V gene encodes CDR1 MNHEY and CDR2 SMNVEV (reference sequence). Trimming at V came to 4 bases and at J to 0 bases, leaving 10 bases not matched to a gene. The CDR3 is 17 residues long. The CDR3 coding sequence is TGTGCCAGCAGTTCCCCCGCGAGAGCGGGAAGCACAGATACGCAGTATTTT. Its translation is CASSSPARAGSTDTQYF.

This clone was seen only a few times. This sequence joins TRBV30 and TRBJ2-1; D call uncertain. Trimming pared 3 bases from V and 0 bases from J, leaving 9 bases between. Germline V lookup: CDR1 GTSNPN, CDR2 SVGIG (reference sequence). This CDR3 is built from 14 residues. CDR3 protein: CAWRGSSSYNEQFF. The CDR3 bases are TGTGCCTGGAGAGGGTCCAGCTCCTACAATGAGCAGTTCTTC.

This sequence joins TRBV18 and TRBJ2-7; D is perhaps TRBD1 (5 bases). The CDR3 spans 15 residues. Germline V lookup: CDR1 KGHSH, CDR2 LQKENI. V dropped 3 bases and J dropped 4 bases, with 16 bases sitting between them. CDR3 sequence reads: CASSPPATGQYEQYF. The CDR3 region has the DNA TGTGCCAGCTCACCTCCCGCGACCGGACAATACGAGCAGTACTTC.

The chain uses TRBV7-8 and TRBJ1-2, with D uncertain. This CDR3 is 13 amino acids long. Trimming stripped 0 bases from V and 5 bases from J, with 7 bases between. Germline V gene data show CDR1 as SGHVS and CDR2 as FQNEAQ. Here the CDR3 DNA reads TGTGCCAGCAGCTTAGCGCAGTCGTATGGCTACACCTTC. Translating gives CASSLAQSYGYTF. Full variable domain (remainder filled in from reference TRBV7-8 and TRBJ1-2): GAGVSQSPRYKVAKRGQDVALRCDPISGHVSLFWYQQALGQGPEFLTYFQNEAQLDKSGLPSDRFFAERPEGSVSTLKIQRTQQEDSAVYLCASSLAQSYGYTFGSGTRLTVV.

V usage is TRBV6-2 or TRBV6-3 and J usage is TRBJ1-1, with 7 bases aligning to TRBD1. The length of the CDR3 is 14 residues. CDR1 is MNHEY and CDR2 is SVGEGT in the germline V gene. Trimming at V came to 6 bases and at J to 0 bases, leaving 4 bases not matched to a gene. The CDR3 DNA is TGTGCCAGCAGCAGGGGACAGATGAACACTGAAGCTTTCTTT. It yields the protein CASSRGQMNTEAFF.

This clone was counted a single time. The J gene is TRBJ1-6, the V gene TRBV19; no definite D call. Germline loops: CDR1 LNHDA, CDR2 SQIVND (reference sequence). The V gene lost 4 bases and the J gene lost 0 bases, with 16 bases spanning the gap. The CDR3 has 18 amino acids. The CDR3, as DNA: TGTGCCAGTAGTACCGGTGGGGTGGGGAGCTCCTATAATTCACCCCTCCACTTT. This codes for CASSTGGVGSSYNSPLHF.

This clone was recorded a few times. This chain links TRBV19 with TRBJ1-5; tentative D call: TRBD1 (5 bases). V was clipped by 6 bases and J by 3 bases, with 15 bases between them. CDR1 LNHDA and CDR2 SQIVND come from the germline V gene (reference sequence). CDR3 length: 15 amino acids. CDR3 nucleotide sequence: TGTGCCAGTAGGGCCCGGGGCAGTCCCAATCAGCCCCAGCATTTT. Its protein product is CASRARGSPNQPQHF.

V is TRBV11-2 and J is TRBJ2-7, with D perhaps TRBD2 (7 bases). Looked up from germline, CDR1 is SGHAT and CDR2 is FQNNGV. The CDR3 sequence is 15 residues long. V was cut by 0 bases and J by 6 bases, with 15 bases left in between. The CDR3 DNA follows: TGTGCCAGCAGCTTAGAGAGGGGGGGGCGCGGCGAGCAGTACTTC. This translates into CASSLERGGRGEQYF. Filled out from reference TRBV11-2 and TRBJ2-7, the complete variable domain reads EAGVAQSPRYKIIEKRQSVAFWCNPISGHATLYWYQQILGQGPKLLIQFQNNGVVDDSQLPKDRFSAERLKGVDSTLKIQPAKLEDSAVYLCASSLERGGRGEQYFGPGTRLTVT.

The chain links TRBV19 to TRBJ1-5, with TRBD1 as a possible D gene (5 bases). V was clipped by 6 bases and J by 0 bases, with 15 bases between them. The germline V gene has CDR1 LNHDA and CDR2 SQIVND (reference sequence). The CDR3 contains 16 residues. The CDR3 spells CASRQVGRDSNQPQHF. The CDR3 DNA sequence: TGTGCCAGTAGACAGGTCGGGAGGGATAGCAATCAGCCCCAGCATTTT.

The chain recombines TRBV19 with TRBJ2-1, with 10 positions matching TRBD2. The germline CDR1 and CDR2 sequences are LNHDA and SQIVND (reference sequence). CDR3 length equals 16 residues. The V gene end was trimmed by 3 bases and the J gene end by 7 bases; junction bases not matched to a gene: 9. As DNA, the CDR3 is TGTGCCAGTAGTATCTTGAGCGGGGGGGCAGAGAATGAGCAGTTCTTC. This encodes CASSILSGGAENEQFF. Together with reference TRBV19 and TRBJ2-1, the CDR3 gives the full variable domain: DGGITQSPKYLFRKEGQNVTLSCEQNLNHDAMYWYRQDPGQGLRLIYYSQIVNDFQKGDIAEGYSVSREKKESFPLTVTSAQKNPTAFYLCASSILSGGAENEQFFGPGTRLTVL.

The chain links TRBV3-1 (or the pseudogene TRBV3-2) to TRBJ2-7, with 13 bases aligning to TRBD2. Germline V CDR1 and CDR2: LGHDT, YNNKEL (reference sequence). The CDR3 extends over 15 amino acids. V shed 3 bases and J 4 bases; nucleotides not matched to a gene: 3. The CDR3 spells CASSQGTSGTYEQYF. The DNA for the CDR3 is TGTGCCAGCAGCCAGGGGACTAGCGGGACTTACGAGCAGTACTTC.